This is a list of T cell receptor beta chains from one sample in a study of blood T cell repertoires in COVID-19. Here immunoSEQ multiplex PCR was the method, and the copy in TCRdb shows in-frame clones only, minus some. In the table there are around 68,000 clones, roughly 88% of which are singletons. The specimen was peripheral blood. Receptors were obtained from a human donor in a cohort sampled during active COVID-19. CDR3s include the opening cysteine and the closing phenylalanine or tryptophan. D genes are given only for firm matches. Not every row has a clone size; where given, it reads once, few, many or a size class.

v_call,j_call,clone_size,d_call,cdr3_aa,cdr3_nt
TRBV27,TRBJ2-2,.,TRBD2,CASSRDYWNTGELFF,TGTGCCAGCAGTCGGGACTACTGGAACACCGGGGAGCTGTTTTTT
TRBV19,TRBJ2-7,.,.,CASSGPGGAREQYF,TGTGCCAGTAGTGGCCCCGGTGGGGCTCGGGAGCAGTACTTC
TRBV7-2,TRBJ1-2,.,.,CASSLSNGDKGYTF,TGTGCCAGCAGCTTAAGTAACGGGGACAAGGGCTACACCTTC
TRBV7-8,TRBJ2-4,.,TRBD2,CASSYPSGGRAKNIQYF,TGTGCCAGCAGCTACCCCTCGGGGGGGCGAGCCAAAAACATTCAGTACTTC
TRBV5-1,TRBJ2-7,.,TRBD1,CASSWGQGVSYEQYF,TGCGCCAGCAGTTGGGGACAGGGGGTCTCCTACGAGCAGTACTTC
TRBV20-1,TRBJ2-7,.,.,CSASLRDEQYF,TGCAGTGCTAGTTTGAGGGACGAGCAGTACTTC
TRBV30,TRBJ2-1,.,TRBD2,CAWSRGTSGNEQFF,TGTGCCTGGTCCCGCGGGACTAGTGGCAATGAGCAGTTCTTC
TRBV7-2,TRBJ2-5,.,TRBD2,CASSRDYLPETQYF,TGTGCCAGCAGCCGGGACTATTTACCCGAGACCCAGTACTTC
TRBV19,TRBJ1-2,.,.,CASRGGGTIYGYTF,TGTGCCAGTAGAGGGGGGGGGACCATCTATGGCTACACCTTC
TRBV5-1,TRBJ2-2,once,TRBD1,CASVQGIKGTGELFF,TGCGCCAGCGTACAGGGGATCAAGGGCACCGGGGAGCTGTTTTTT
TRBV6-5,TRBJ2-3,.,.,CASRETSTDTQYF,TGTGCCAGCAGAGAGACTAGCACAGATACGCAGTATTTT
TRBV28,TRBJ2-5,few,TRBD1,CASSPRGRRETQYF,TGTGCCAGCAGCCCCAGGGGGCGGCGAGAGACCCAGTACTTC
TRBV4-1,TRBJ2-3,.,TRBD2,CASSQVGRTSADTQYF,TGCGCCAGCAGCCAAGTCGGGAGGACTAGCGCAGATACGCAGTATTTT
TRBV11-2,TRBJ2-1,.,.,CASSESSEQFF,TGTGCCAGCAGCGAGAGTAGTGAGCAGTTCTTC
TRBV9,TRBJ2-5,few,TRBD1,CASSLGQGVGETQYF,TGTGCCAGCAGCTTGGGACAGGGGGTGGGAGAGACCCAGTACTTC
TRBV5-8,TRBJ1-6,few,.,CASSFRGDNSPLHF,TGTGCCAGCAGCTTTCGGGGAGATAATTCACCCCTCCACTTT
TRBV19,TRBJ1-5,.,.,CASSIVGGSNQPQHF,TGTGCCAGTAGTATAGTCGGGGGGAGCAATCAGCCCCAGCATTTT
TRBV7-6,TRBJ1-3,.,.,CASSKNPLQGTSGNTIYF,TGTGCCAGCAGCAAAAACCCCCTCCAGGGGACCTCCGGGAACACCATATATTTT
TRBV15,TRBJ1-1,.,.,CATSSFRDFWGNTEAFF,TGTGCCACCAGCAGTTTCAGGGACTTTTGGGGGAACACTGAAGCTTTCTTT
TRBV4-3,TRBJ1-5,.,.,CASSQERGRNQPQHF,TGCGCCAGCAGCCAAGAAAGGGGAAGAAATCAGCCCCAGCATTTT
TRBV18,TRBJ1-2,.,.,CASSPLVISDGYTF,TGTGCCAGCTCACCATTGGTTATCTCGGATGGCTACACCTTC
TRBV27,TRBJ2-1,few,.,CASKVGGTYNEQFF,TGTGCCAGCAAGGTAGGGGGAACCTACAATGAGCAGTTCTTC
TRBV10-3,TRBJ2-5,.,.,CAISGQAIQETQYF,TGTGCCATCAGTGGACAGGCCATCCAAGAGACCCAGTACTTC
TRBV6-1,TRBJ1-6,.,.,CASSAGPGGSYNSPLHF,TGTGCCAGCAGTGCAGGACCCGGGGGGTCCTATAATTCACCCCTCCACTTT
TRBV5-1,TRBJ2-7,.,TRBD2,CASSLATGGTYEQYF,TGCGCCAGCAGCTTGGCGACGGGGGGGACCTACGAGCAGTACTTC
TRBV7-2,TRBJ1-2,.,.,CASSYRGSRNGYTF,TGTGCCAGCAGCTATAGGGGGTCGAGGAATGGCTACACCTTC